In its sample, the clone carrying this T cell receptor (beta chain) was seen a few times. Its antigen remains unknown. The data were obtained in a study of OX40 agonist ivuxolimab in advanced cancers. Study-level background: In this trial design, patients received ivuxolimab intravenously at 0.01 to 10 mg/kg every 2 weeks. Study-wide results and limits: The authors did not determine the antigen specificity of the expanded peripheral T cells. In general, CD8+ T cells held more expanded clones than CD4+ did, on average.

Assay used: immunoSEQ multiplex PCR; TCRdb lists only in-frame clones, some missing. This sample has 12,000 or so clones, with around 84% found just once. The TCR was taken from an adult with an advanced solid tumor such as melanoma, head and neck, liver or kidney cancer. Sequencing was performed on CD4+ or CD8+ T cells sorted from blood, taken in a trial of the OX40 agonist ivuxolimab.

The chain's CDR3 is CASSLAMYSQETQYF. CDR3 nucleotides: TGTGCCAGCAGCTTGGCCATGTACAGCCAAGAGACCCAGTACTTC. V is TRBV5-6 and J is TRBJ2-5; D gene unclear. Germline V gives CDR1 SGHDT, CDR2 YYEEEE. The V gene lost 0 bases and the J gene lost 1 base, with 10 bases spanning the gap. This CDR3 has 15 residues.